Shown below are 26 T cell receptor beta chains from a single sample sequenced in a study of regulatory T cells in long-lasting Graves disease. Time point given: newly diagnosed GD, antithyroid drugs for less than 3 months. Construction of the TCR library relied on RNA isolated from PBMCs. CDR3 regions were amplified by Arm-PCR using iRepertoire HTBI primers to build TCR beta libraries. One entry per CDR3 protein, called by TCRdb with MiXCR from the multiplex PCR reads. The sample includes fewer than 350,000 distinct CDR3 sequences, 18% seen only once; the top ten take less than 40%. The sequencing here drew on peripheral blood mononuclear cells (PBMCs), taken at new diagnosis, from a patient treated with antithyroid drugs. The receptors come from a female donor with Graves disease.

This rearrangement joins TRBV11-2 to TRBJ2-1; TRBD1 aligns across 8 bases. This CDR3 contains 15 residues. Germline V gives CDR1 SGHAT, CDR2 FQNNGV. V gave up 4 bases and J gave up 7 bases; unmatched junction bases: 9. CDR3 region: CASSSDRVLANEQFF. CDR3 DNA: TGTGCCAGCAGCTCGGACAGGGTCCTAGCGAATGAGCAGTTCTTC.

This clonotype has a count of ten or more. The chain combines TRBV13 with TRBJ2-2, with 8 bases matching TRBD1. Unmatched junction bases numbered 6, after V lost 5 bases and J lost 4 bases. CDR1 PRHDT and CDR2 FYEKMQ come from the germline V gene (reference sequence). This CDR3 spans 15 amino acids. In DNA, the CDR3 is TGTGCCAGCAGCATCCAGGGGGCGCGCACCGGGGAGCTGTTTTTT. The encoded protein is CASSIQGARTGELFF.

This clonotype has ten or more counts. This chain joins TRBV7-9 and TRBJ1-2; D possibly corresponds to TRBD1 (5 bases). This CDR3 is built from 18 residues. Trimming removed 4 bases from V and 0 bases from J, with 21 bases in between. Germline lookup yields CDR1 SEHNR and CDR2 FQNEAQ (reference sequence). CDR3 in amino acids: CASSSVLDSPRTNYGYTF. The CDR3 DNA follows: TGTGCCAGCAGCTCAGTCCTCGACAGTCCCCGAACTAACTATGGCTACACCTTC.

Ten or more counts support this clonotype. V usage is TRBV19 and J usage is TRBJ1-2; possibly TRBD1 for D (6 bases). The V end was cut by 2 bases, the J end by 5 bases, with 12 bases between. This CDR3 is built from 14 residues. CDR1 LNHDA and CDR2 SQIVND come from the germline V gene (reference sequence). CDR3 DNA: TGTGCCAGTAGTATATTTCAGGGGTCGTATGGCTACACCTTC. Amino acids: CASSIFQGSYGYTF.

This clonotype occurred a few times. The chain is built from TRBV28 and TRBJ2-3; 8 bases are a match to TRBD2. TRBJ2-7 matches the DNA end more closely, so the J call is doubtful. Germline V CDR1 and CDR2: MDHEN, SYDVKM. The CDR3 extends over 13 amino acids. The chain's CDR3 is CASSPIGGDEQYF. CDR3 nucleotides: TGTGCCAGCAGCCCGATCGGGGGGGACGAGCAGTACTTC.

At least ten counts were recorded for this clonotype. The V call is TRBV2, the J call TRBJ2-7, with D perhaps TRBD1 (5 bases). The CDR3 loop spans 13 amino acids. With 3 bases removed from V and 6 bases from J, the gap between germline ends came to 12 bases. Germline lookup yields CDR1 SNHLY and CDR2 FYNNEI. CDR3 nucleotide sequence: TGTGCCAGCAGTGAGGCAGGGATGACCGAGCAGTACTTC. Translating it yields CASSEAGMTEQYF.

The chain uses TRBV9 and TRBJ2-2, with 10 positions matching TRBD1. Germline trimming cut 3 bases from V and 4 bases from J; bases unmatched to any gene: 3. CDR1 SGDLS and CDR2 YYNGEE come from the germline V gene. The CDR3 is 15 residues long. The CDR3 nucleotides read TGTGCCAGCAGCGGGGGGACAGGGGTCACCGGGGAGCTGTTTTTT. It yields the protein CASSGGTGVTGELFF.

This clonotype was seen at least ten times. The CDR3 sequence is CATRGTSGRRTGELFF. The CDR3 DNA reads TGTGCCACCAGAGGAACTAGCGGGAGACGAACCGGGGAGCTGTTTTTT. J is TRBJ2-2 and V is TRBV24-1, with 11 bases lining up with TRBD2. The CDR3 is 16 residues long. Germline V lookup: CDR1 KGHDR, CDR2 SFDVKD. V lost 7 bases to trimming and J lost 5 bases; unmatched junction nucleotides: 8.

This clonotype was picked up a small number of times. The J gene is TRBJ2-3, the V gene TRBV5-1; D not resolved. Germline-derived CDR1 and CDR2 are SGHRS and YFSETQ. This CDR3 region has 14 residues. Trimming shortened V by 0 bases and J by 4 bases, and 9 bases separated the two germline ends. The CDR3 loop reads CASSLGSDADTQYF. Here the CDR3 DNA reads TGCGCCAGCAGCTTGGGCTCTGACGCAGATACGCAGTATTTT.

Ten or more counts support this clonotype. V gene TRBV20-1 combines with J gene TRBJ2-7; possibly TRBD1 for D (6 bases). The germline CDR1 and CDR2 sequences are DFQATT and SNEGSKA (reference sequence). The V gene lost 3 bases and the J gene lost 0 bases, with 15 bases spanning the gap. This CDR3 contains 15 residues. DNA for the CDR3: TGCAGTGCTAGGCCCAGGGGTTTCTCCTCCTACGAGCAGTACTTC. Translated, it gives CSARPRGFSSYEQYF.

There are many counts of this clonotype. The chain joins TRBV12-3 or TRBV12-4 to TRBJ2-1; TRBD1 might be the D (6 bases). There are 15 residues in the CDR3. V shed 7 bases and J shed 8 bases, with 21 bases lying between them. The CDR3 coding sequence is TGTGCCAGCACCCCAGGGGTTGGGGTTATGGATGAGCAGTTCTTC. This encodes CASTPGVGVMDEQFF.

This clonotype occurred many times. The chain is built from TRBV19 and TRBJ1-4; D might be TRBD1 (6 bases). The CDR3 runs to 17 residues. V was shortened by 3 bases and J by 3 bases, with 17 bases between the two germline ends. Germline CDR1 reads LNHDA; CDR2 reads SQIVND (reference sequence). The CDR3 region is CASSIWGRGRSNEKLFF. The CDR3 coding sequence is TGTGCCAGTAGTATCTGGGGCAGGGGTCGGTCTAATGAAAAACTGTTTTTT.

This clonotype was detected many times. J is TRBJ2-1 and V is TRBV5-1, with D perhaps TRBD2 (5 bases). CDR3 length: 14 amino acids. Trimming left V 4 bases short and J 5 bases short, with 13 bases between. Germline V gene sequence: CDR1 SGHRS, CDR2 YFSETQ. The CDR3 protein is CASSPNGLHNEQFF. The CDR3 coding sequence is TGCGCCAGCAGCCCTAACGGACTGCACAATGAGCAGTTCTTC.

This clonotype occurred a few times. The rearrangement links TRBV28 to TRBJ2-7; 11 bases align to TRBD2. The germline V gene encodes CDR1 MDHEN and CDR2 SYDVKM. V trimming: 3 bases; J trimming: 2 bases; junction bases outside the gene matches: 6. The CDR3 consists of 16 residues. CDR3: CASSFTSGSYTYEQYF. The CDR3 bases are TGTGCCAGCAGTTTTACTAGCGGGAGTTATACCTACGAGCAGTACTTC.

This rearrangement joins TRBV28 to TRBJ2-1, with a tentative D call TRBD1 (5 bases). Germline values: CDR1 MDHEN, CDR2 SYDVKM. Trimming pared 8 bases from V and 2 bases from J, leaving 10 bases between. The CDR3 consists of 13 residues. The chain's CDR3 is CASLGVPYNEQFF. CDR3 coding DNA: TGTGCCAGCCTAGGGGTCCCCTACAATGAGCAGTTCTTC.

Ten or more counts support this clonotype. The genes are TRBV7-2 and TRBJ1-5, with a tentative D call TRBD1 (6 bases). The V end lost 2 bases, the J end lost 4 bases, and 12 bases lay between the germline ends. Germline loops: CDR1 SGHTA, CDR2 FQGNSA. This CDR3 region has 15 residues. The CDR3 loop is CASSLMGQVNQPQHF. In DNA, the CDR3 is TGTGCCAGCAGCTTAATGGGACAAGTAAATCAGCCCCAGCATTTT.

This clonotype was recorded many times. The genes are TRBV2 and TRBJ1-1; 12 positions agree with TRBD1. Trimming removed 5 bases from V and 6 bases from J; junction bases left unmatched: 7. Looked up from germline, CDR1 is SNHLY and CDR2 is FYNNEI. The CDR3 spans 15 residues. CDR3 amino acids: CASSRPGQGASEAFF. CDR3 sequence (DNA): TGTGCCAGCAGTCGACCGGGACAGGGGGCTTCTGAAGCTTTCTTT.

The CDR3 spells CASTLGLAGVEQYF. The CDR3 DNA reads TGTGCCAGCACCTTGGGGCTAGCGGGAGTCGAGCAGTACTTC. This chain links TRBV12-3 or TRBV12-4 with TRBJ2-7, with 10 bases lining up with TRBD2. The CDR3 is 14 amino acids. J gave up 6 bases and V 7 bases, and 9 bases lay outside the gene matches.

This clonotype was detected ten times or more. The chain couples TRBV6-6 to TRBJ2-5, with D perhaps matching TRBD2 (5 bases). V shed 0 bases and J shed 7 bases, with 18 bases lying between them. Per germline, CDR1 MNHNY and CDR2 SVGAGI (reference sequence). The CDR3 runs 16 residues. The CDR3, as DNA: TGTGCCAGCAGTTACTCGACCCTGGACTGGTTGGGGACCCAGTACTTC. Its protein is CASSYSTLDWLGTQYF.

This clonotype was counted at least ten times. The CDR3 DNA sequence: TGTGCCACCTACGGGACAGGGGCATCCACAGATACGCAGTATTTT. The encoded protein is CATYGTGASTDTQYF. This chain uses TRBV2 with TRBJ2-3, with 10 bases identical to TRBD1. V gave up 10 bases and J gave up 2 bases; unmatched junction bases: 9. The CDR3 is 15 amino acids. Germline V gene sequence: CDR1 SNHLY, CDR2 FYNNEI.

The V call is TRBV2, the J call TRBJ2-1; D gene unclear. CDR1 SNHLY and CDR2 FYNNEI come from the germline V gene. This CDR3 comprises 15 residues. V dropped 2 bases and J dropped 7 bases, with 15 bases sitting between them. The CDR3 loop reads CASSEIIARENEQFF. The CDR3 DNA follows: TGTGCCAGCAGTGAAATTATTGCTAGAGAGAATGAGCAGTTCTTC.

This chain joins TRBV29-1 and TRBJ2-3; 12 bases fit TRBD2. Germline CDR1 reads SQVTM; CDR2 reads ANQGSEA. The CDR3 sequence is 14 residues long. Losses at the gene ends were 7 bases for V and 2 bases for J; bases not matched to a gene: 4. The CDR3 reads CSAGLAGFTDTQYF. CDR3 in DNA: TGCAGCGCCGGACTAGCGGGATTCACAGATACGCAGTATTTT.

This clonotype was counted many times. CDR3 protein: CASSFAGETQYF. Here the CDR3 DNA reads TGTGCCAGCAGTTTCGCCGGGGAGACCCAGTACTTC. The chain carries TRBV12-3 or TRBV12-4 and TRBJ2-5; D gene ambiguous. V lost 3 bases, J lost 5 bases, and 7 bases lay in between. The CDR3 spans 12 residues.

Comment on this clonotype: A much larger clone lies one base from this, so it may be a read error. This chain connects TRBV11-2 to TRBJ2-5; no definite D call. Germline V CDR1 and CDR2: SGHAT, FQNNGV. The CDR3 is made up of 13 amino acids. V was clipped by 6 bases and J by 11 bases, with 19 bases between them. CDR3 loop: CASRGPQLNEQYF. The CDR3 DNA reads TGTGCCAGCAGAGGACCCCAGCTAAATGAGCAGTACTTC.

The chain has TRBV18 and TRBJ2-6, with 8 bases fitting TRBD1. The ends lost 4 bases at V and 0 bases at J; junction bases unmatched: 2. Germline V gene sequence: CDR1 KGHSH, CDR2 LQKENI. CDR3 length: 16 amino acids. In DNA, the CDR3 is TGTGCCAGCTCACGGGACAGGCCCTCTGGGGCCAACGTCCTGACTTTC. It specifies CASSRDRPSGANVLTF. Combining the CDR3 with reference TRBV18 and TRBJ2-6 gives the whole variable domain NAGVMQNPRHLVRRRGQEARLRCSPMKGHSHVYWYRQLPEEGLKFMVYLQKENIIDESGMPKERFSAEFPKEGPSILRIQQVVRGDSAAYFCASSRDRPSGANVLTFGAGSRLTVL.

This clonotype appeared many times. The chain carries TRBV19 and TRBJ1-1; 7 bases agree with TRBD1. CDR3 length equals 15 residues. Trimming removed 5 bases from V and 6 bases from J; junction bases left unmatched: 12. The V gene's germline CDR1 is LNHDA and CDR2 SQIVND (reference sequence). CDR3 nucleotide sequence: TGTGCCAGTAGTCCCTATCTTACAGGGGCCGCTGAAGCTTTCTTT. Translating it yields CASSPYLTGAAEAFF.